The present T cell receptor beta chain was sequenced within a study of T cell responses to AZD1222 COVID-19 vaccine. Notes on the study in general: Variant regions that are unmutated are reportedly the target of nearly half of spike-specific TCRs. Only five or six AZD1222 recipients tested seropositive at baseline. Breadth and depth of Spike-specific TCRs rose after two AZD1222 doses. Spike-wide coverage was observed for vaccine-associated CD4 TCRs, with dominant responses at 160-218 and 743-854.

This clone was picked up one time. Its antigen remains unknown. This CDR3 has 13 residues. Germline CDR1 is DFQATT and CDR2 is SNEGSKA (reference sequence). V was trimmed by 3 bases and J by 5 bases, leaving 13 bases between them. Profiled with immunoSEQ multiplex PCR; TCRdb holds only in-frame clones, not every one. Seen here are over 100,000 clones, roughly 90% observed once, and the top ten hold roughly 5.3%. The source was peripheral blood, collected on day 0 of AZD1222 vaccination. The TCR comes from an adult in good health. V usage is TRBV20-1 and J usage is TRBJ1-1; no reliable D call. The CDR3 region is CSASPPTITEAFF. The CDR3 nucleotides read TGCAGTGCTAGTCCCCCGACTATAACTGAAGCTTTCTTT.